This section outlines one T cell receptor (beta chain) sequence together with its context. Its matching antigen is unknown. The CDR3 consists of 16 residues. The V gene end was trimmed by 1 base and the J gene end by 1 base; junction bases not matched to a gene: 7. The V gene's germline CDR1 is SNHLY and CDR2 FYNNEI. Generated by immunoSEQ multiplex PCR, the TCRdb table keeps only in-frame clones and is missing some. The data show under 9,000 clones, with 84% seen just once and about 7.8% held by the top ten. The sample is drawn from a study of T cell repertoires in ileal Crohn's disease. Overall study findings and caveats: Clonality above 26.8% at surgery always came with endoscopic recurrence. Clonal expansions were more frequent in active smokers than non-smokers at surgery.

The sequenced sample consisted of ileal tissue. This chain connects TRBV2 to TRBJ2-7, with TRBD2 identical over 7 bases. This sequence was found in an adult with Crohn's disease. CDR3 protein: CASSEEASGLSYEQYF. The CDR3 DNA reads as TGTGCCAGCAGTGAAGAGGCTAGCGGCTTGTCCTACGAGCAGTACTTC.